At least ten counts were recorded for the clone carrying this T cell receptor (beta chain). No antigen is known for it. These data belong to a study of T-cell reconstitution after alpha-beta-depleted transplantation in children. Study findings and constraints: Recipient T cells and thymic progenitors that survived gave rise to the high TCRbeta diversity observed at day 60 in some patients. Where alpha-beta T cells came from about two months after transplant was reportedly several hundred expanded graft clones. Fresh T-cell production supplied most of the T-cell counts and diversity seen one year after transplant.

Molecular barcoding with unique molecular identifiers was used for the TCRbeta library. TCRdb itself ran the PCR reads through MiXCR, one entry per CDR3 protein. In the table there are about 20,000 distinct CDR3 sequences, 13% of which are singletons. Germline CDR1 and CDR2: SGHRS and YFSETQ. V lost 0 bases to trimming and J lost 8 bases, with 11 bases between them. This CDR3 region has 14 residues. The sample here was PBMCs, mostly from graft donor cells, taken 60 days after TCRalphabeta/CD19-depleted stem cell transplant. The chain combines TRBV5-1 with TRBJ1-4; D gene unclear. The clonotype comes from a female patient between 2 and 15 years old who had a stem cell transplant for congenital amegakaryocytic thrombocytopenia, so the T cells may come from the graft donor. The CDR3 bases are TGCGCCAGCAGCTTGGGAGCCCAGGAGGAAAAACTGTTTTTT. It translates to CASSLGAQEEKLFF.